Below are 6 T cell receptor beta chains sequenced from a single sample in a study of CD8 T cells in Susac syndrome. RNA was extracted with the RNeasy kit, and a quantity of roughly 0.5 to 1 ug was reverse transcribed using random hexamers. TCRdb re-analysed the immunoSEQ multiplex PCR reads in MiXCR, keeping a single row per CDR3 protein. The repertoire holds about 300,000 distinct CDR3 sequences, with roughly 85% as singletons. The sequencing input was CD8+ T cells from PBMCs. All receptors come from a human donor with multiple sclerosis.

The V and J genes are TRBV7-9 and TRBJ2-2; 8 bases map to TRBD1. This CDR3 is 17 amino acids long. The germline CDR1 and CDR2 sequences are SEHNR and FQNEAQ (reference sequence). Trimming removed 5 bases from V and 4 bases from J; junction bases left unmatched: 12. Here the CDR3 reads CASSLPQDRGFTGELFF. In DNA, the CDR3 is TGTGCCAGCAGCCTGCCCCAAGACAGGGGTTTCACCGGGGAGCTGTTTTTT.

The chain links TRBV27 to TRBJ2-1; a possible D gene is TRBD2 (5 bases). Per germline, CDR1 MNHEY and CDR2 SMNVEV (reference sequence). The V end lost 2 bases, the J end lost 12 bases, and 14 bases lay between the germline ends. The CDR3 is 13 residues long. CDR3 loop: CASSLRATRGQFF. For the CDR3, the DNA is TGTGCCAGCAGTTTACGGGCTACCCGGGGGCAGTTCTTC.

V and J are TRBV29-1 and TRBJ1-1; 7 bases are a match to TRBD1. Germline V gives CDR1 SQVTM, CDR2 ANQGSEA. J was trimmed by 4 bases and V by 3 bases; bases with no gene match: 14. The length of the CDR3 is 16 residues. CDR3 amino acids: CSVEGRGQGVGTEAFF. As DNA, the CDR3 is TGCAGCGTTGAGGGAAGGGGGCAAGGGGTGGGCACTGAAGCTTTCTTT.

The chain joins TRBV11-2 to TRBJ1-4; no reliable D call. In germline, CDR1 is SGHAT, CDR2 FQNNGV. CDR3 length equals 16 residues. V was clipped by 2 bases and J by 0 bases, with 10 bases between them. The CDR3 region has the DNA TGTGCCAGCAGCTTACGTCTTTTTGCAACTAATGAAAAACTGTTTTTT. Its protein product is CASSLRLFATNEKLFF.

The sample holds one count of this clonotype. V usage is TRBV6-4 and J usage is TRBJ2-1; D gene uncertain. Germline CDR1 is MRHNA and CDR2 is SNTAGT. The ends were cut back, 2 bases at V and 3 bases at J, with 11 bases in the middle. The CDR3 runs to 15 residues. Here the CDR3 reads CASSDRSKRYNEQFF. The CDR3 DNA reads as TGTGCCAGCAGTGACCGTAGCAAGCGCTACAATGAGCAGTTCTTC.

This clonotype has a handful of counts. J is TRBJ2-1 and V is TRBV11-2, with a tentative D call TRBD2 (5 bases). V was trimmed by 0 bases and J by 0 bases, leaving 21 bases between them. The germline CDR1 and CDR2 sequences are SGHAT and FQNNGV. The CDR3 consists of 20 residues. CDR3 sequence (DNA): TGTGCCAGCAGCTTAGATCGGAGACTTGACGGAGGAAGCTCCTACAATGAGCAGTTCTTC. Translating it yields CASSLDRRLDGGSSYNEQFF.